The next 12 T cell receptor beta chains were all read from a single sample in a study of shared clonotypes between healthy human individuals. CD45RO negativity and positive selection for CCR7 defined naive CD8 cells, a population that excluded terminally differentiated effector memory CD45RA+ cells. The method was immunoSEQ multiplex PCR; TCRdb's version includes in-frame clones alone and lacks a portion of them. The data show about 2.1 million clones, more than 85% seen once. The specimen was naive CD8+ T cells from PBMCs. These receptors came from a man in his late teens or twenties in good health. Some clones in this sample may be carry-over from other donors' samples.

The chain links TRBV5-6 to TRBJ1-4; D unclear. The germline CDR1 and CDR2 sequences are SGHDT and YYEEEE. Deletions cut 1 base from V and 9 bases from J, with 10 bases between. The CDR3 runs 13 residues. CDR3 protein: CASSLFGPKKLFF. CDR3 nucleotides: TGTGCCAGCAGCTTGTTCGGGCCGAAAAAACTGTTTTTT.

This rearrangement joins TRBV27 to TRBJ2-3; no definite D call. V was cut by 2 bases and J by 4 bases, with 22 bases left in between. The CDR3 is 18 residues long. Germline assignment: CDR1 MNHEY and CDR2 SMNVEV (reference sequence). CDR3 sequence (DNA): TGTGCCAGCAGTTTAAGGGTTCTACCCTCTCTAAACCCAGATACGCAGTATTTT. Protein sequence: CASSLRVLPSLNPDTQYF.

The gene calls are TRBV9 and TRBJ2-7; TRBD2 matches 7 bases. The V segment lost 1 base and the J segment 3 bases; nucleotides outside the gene matches: 4. The CDR3 totals 14 residues. Germline V lookup: CDR1 SGDLS, CDR2 YYNGEE. The CDR3 is CASSVLPSGYEQYF. The CDR3, as DNA: TGTGCCAGCAGCGTACTTCCTAGCGGCTACGAGCAGTACTTC.

V usage is TRBV4-2 and J usage is TRBJ2-1; possibly TRBD2 for D (5 bases). Germline CDR1 LGHNA, CDR2 YNFKEQ. The CDR3 is 17 residues long. V was cut by 3 bases and J by 0 bases, with 15 bases left in between. In nucleotides, the CDR3 is TGTGCCAGCAGCCACCTCGAAGAGGGAAGCTCCTACAATGAGCAGTTCTTC. This gives the protein CASSHLEEGSSYNEQFF.

J is TRBJ1-4 and V is TRBV4-3, with D possibly matching TRBD1 (5 bases). This CDR3 comprises 16 residues. With 0 bases removed from V and 4 bases from J, the gap between germline ends came to 12 bases. From germline, CDR1 is LGHNA and CDR2 YSLEER. The CDR3 DNA follows: TGCGCCAGCAGCCAAGATTGGCCAGGGAGTAATGAAAAACTGTTTTTT. Translating it yields CASSQDWPGSNEKLFF.

The genes are TRBV7-9 and TRBJ1-2; TRBD1 might be the D (6 bases). This CDR3 has 19 residues. Between the trimmed V and J ends, which lost 5 bases and 3 bases, there was a span of 28 bases. Germline lookup yields CDR1 SEHNR and CDR2 FQNEAQ (reference sequence). CDR3 residues: CASSLGLIIGGSGDYGYTF. CDR3 DNA sequence: TGTGCCAGCAGCCTAGGATTGATAATAGGGGGGAGTGGAGACTATGGCTACACCTTC. Looking up the rest from reference TRBV7-9 and TRBJ1-2 gives the full variable domain: DTGVSQNPRHKITKRGQNVTFRCDPISEHNRLYWYRQTLGQGPEFLTYFQNEAQLEKSRLLSDRFSAERPKGSFSTLEIQRTEQGDSAMYLCASSLGLIIGGSGDYGYTFGSGTRLTVV.

This chain uses TRBV6-5 with TRBJ2-1; a weak D match, TRBD2 (5 bases). Per the germline V gene, CDR1 is MNHEY and CDR2 is SVGAGI. This CDR3 comprises 13 residues. V was cut by 5 bases and J by 4 bases, with 9 bases left in between. The CDR3 spells CASSTGIYNEQFF. The DNA of the CDR3 is TGTGCCAGCAGTACGGGGATTTACAATGAGCAGTTCTTC.

The chain is built from TRBV27 and TRBJ1-2; TRBD1 matches at 8 bases. The CDR3 contains 14 residues. J lost 6 bases, V lost 4 bases, and 7 bases had no gene match. CDR1 and CDR2 (germline): MNHEY, SMNVEV (reference sequence). The CDR3 coding sequence is TGTGCCAGCAGTTCGACAGGGGCAGCGCATGGCTACACCTTC. This sequence encodes CASSSTGAAHGYTF.

The chain couples TRBV7-6 to TRBJ2-1, with D perhaps assigned TRBD1 or TRBD2 (5 bases each). The CDR3 spans 18 residues. With 0 bases removed from V and 7 bases from J, the gap between germline ends came to 22 bases. Germline V gives CDR1 SGHVS, CDR2 FNYEAQ. DNA for the CDR3: TGTGCCAGCAGCTTAGCGGGTAGAGGGGCCCCCCAATTGAATGAGCAGTTCTTC. Amino acid sequence: CASSLAGRGAPQLNEQFF.

About this clone itself: This specimen includes other DNA sequences encoding the same CDR3. The V gene is TRBV27, the J gene TRBJ2-7, with D perhaps matching TRBD1 (5 bases). The germline V gene encodes CDR1 MNHEY and CDR2 SMNVEV (reference sequence). The CDR3 length is 13 residues. Trimming removed 3 bases from V and 4 bases from J, with 10 bases in between. The CDR3 DNA reads TGTGCCAGCAGTTTGGGCAGGGCTTACGAGCAGTACTTC. Amino acids: CASSLGRAYEQYF.

The V and J genes are TRBV27 and TRBJ1-2, with 12 bases aligning to TRBD1. V dropped 4 bases and J dropped 8; count of bases not matched to a gene: 5. CDR1 MNHEY and CDR2 SMNVEV come from the germline V gene (reference sequence). CDR3 length: 14 amino acids. CDR3 DNA sequence: TGTGCCAGCAGTTCTCCGGGACAGGGGGCCGGCTACACCTTC. Translating gives CASSSPGQGAGYTF.

The genes are TRBV27 and TRBJ1-1; D perhaps matches TRBD1 (5 bases). The CDR3 has 17 residues. Germline CDR1 reads MNHEY; CDR2 reads SMNVEV (reference sequence). The V end lost 2 bases, the J end lost 0 bases, and 16 bases lay between the germline ends. CDR3 bases: TGTGCCAGCAGTTTACTCAAGGTGCAGGGATTGAACACTGAAGCTTTCTTT. Translating gives CASSLLKVQGLNTEAFF.